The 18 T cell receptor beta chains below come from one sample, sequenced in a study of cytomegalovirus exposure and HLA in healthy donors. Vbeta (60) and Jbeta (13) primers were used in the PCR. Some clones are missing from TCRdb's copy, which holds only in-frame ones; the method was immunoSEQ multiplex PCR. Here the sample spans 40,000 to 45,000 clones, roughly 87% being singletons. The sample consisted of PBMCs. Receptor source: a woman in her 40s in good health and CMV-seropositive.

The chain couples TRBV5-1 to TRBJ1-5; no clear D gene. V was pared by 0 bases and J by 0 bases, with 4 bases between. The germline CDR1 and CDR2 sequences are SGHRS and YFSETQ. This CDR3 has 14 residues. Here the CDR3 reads CASSLDSSNQPQHF. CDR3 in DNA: TGCGCCAGCAGCTTGGACAGTAGCAATCAGCCCCAGCATTTT.

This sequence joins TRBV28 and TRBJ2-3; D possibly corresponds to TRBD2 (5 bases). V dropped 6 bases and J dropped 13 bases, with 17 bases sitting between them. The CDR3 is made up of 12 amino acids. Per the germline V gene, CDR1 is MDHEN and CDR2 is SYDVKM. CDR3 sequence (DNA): TGTGCCAGCAGCCCGATGGGAGCACTTAAGTATTTT. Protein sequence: CASSPMGALKYF.

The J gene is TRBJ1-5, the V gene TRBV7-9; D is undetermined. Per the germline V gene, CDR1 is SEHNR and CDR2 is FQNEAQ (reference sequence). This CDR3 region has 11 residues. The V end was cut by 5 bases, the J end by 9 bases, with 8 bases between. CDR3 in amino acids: CASSLAGPQHF. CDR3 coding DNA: TGTGCCAGCAGCCTCGCAGGGCCCCAGCATTTT.

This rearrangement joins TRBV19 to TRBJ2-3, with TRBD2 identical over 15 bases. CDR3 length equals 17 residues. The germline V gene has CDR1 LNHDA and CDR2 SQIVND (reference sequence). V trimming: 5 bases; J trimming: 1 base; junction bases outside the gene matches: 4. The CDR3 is CASSAGTSGGRTDTQYF. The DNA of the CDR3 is TGTGCCAGTAGTGCCGGGACTAGCGGGGGGCGCACAGATACGCAGTATTTT. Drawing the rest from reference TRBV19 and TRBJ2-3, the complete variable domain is DGGITQSPKYLFRKEGQNVTLSCEQNLNHDAMYWYRQDPGQGLRLIYYSQIVNDFQKGDIAEGYSVSREKKESFPLTVTSAQKNPTAFYLCASSAGTSGGRTDTQYFGPGTRLTVL.

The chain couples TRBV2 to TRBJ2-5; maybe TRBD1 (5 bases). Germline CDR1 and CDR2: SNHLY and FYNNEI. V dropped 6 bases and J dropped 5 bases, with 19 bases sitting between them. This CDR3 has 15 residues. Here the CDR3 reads CASRPPWGSAETQYF. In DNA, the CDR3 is TGTGCCAGCAGACCTCCTTGGGGCTCCGCCGAGACCCAGTACTTC.

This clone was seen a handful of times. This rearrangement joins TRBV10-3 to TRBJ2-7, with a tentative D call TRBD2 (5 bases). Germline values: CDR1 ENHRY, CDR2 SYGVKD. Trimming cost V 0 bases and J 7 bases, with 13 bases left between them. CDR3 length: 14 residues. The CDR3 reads CAISESRLAREQYF. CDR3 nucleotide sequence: TGTGCCATCAGTGAGTCCCGGCTAGCACGAGAGCAGTACTTC.

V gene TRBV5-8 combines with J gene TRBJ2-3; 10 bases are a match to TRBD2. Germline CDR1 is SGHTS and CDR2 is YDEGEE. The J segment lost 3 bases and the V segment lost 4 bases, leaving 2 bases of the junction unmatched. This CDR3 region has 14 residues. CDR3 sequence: CASSGAGGTDTQYF. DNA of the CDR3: TGTGCCAGCAGCGGAGCGGGGGGGACAGATACGCAGTATTTT.

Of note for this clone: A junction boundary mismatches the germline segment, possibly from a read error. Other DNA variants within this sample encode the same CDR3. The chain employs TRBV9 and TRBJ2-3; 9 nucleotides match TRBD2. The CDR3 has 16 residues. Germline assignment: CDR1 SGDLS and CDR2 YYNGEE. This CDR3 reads CASSVVGSGSTDTQYF. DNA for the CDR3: TGTGCCAGCAGCGTAGTGGGTAGCGGGAGCACGGATACGCAGTATTTT.

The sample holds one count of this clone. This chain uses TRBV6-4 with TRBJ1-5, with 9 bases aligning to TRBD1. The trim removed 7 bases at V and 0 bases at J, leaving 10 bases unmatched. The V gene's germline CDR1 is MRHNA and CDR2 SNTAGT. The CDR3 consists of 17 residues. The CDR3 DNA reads TGTGCCAGCATTACTGGACAGGGGTCGTATAGCAATCAGCCCCAGCATTTT. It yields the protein CASITGQGSYSNQPQHF.

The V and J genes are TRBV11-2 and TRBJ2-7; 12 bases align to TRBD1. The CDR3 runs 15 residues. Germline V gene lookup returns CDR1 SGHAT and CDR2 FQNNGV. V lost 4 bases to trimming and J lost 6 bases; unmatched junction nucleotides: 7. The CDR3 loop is CASSWGTGGPGEQYF. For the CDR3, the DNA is TGTGCCAGCAGCTGGGGGACAGGGGGCCCGGGCGAGCAGTACTTC.

CDR3 DNA sequence: TGTGCCAGCAGGGGCGGGGGCTACAATGAGCAGTTCTTC. The encoded protein is CASRGGGYNEQFF. The chain is built from TRBV6-6 and TRBJ2-1; 7 nucleotides agree with TRBD2. Unmatched junction bases numbered 2, after V lost 6 bases and J lost 3 bases. Germline V gene lookup returns CDR1 MNHNY and CDR2 SVGAGI (reference sequence). This CDR3 has 13 amino acids.

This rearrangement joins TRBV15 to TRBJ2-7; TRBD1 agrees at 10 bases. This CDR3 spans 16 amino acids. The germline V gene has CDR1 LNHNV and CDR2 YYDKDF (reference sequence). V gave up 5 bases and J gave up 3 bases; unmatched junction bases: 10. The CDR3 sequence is CATSLTTRDRGYEQYF. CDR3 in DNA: TGTGCCACCAGCTTGACTACCCGGGACAGGGGCTACGAGCAGTACTTC.

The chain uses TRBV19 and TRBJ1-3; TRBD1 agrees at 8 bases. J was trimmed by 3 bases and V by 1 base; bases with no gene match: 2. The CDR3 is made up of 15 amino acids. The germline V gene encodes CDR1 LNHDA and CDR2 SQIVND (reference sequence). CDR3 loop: CASSIGTGIGNTIYF. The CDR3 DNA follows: TGTGCCAGTAGTATAGGGACAGGGATTGGAAACACCATATATTTT.

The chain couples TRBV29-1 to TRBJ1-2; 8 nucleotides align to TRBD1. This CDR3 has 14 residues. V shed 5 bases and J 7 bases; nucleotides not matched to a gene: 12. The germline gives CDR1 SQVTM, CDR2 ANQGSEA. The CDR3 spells CSVFRQGQKSGYTF. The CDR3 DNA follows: TGCAGCGTTTTTCGACAGGGGCAAAAGAGTGGCTACACCTTC.

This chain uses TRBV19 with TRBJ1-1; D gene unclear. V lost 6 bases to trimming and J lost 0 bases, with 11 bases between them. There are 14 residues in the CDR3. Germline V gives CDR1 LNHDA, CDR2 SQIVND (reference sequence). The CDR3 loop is CASRTWRMNTEAFF. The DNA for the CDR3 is TGTGCCAGTAGGACATGGCGCATGAACACTGAAGCTTTCTTT.

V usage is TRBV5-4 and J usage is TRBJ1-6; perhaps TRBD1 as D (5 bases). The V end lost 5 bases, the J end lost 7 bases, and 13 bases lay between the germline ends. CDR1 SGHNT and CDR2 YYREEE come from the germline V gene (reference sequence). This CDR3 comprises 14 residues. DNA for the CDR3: TGTGCCAGCAGGTACGGGGGATTAAATTCACCCCTCCACTTT. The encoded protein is CASRYGGLNSPLHF.

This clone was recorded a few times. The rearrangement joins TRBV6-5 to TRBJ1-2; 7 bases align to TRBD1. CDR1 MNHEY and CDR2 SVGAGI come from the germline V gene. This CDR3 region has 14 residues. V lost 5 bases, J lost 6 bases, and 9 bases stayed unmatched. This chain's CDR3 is CASSGGQLRNGYTF. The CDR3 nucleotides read TGTGCCAGCAGTGGGGGACAGCTTAGGAATGGCTACACCTTC.

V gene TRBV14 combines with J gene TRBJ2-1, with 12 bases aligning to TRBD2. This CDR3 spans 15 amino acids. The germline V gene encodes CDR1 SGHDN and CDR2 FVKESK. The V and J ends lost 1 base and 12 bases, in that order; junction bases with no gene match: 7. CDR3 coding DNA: TGTGCCAGCAGCCAAGGGCTAGCGGGAGGGTTGCGGCAGTTCTTC. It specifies CASSQGLAGGLRQFF.